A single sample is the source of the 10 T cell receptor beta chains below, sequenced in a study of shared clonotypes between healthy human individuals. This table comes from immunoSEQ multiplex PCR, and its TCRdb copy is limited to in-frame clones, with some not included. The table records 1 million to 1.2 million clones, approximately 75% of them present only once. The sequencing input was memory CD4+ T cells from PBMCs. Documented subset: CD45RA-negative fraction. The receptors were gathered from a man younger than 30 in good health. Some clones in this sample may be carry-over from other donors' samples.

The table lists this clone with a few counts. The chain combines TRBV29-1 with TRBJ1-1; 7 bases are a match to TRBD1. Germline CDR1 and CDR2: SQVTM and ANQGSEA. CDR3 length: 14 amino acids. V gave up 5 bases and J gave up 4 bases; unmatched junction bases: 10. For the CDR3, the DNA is TGCAGCGTTTACCGTGGAGGGGGCGGCACTGAAGCTTTCTTT. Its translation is CSVYRGGGGTEAFF.

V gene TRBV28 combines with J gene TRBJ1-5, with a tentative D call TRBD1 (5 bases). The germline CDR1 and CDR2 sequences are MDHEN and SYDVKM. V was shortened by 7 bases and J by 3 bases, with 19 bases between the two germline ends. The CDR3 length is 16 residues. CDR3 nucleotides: TGTGCCAGCACCCCGTCGGGACGGGGGGTCAATCAGCCCCAGCATTTT. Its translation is CASTPSGRGVNQPQHF.

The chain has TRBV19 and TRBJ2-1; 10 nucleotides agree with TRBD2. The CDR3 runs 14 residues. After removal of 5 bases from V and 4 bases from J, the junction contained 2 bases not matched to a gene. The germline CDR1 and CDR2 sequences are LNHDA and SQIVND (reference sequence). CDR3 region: CASSPAGGYNEQFF. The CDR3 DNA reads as TGTGCCAGTAGTCCAGCGGGAGGGTACAATGAGCAGTTCTTC. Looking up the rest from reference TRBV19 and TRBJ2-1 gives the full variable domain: DGGITQSPKYLFRKEGQNVTLSCEQNLNHDAMYWYRQDPGQGLRLIYYSQIVNDFQKGDIAEGYSVSREKKESFPLTVTSAQKNPTAFYLCASSPAGGYNEQFFGPGTRLTVL.

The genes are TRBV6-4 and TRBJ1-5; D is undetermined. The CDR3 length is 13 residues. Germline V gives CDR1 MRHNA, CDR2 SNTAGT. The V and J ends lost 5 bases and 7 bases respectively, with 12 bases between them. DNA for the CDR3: TGTGCCAGCAGTCAAGGACCCCGCCAGCCCCAGCATTTT. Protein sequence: CASSQGPRQPQHF.

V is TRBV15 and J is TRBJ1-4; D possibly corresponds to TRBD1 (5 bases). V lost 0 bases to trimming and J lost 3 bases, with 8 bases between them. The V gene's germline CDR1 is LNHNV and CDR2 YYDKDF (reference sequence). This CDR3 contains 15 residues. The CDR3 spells CATSRDRQSNEKLFF. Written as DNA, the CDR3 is TGTGCCACCAGCAGAGATCGACAGTCTAATGAAAAACTGTTTTTT.

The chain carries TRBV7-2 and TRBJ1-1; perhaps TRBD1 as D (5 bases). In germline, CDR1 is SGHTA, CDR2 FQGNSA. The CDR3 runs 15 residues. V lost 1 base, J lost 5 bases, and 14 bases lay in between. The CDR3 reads CASSLEAGKGTEAFF. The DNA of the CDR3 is TGTGCCAGCAGCTTAGAGGCAGGGAAGGGGACTGAAGCTTTCTTT.

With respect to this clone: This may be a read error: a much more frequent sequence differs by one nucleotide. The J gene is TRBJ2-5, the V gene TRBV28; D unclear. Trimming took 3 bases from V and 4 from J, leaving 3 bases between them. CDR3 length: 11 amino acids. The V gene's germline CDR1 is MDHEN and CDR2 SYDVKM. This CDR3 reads CASSLVETQYF. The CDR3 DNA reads TGTGCCAGCAGTTTGGTAGAGACCCAGTACTTC.

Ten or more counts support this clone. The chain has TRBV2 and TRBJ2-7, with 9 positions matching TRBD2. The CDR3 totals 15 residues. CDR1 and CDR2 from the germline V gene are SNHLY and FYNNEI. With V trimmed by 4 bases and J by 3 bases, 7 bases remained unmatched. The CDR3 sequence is CASSVEASGNYEQYF. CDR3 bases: TGTGCCAGCAGTGTCGAGGCTAGCGGGAACTACGAGCAGTACTTC.

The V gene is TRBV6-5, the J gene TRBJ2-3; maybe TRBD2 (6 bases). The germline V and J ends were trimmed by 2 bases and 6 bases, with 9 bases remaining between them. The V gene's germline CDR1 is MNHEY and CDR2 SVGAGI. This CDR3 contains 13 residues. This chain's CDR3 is CASSYLGGDTQYF. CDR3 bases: TGTGCCAGCAGTTACCTGGGAGGCGATACGCAGTATTTT.

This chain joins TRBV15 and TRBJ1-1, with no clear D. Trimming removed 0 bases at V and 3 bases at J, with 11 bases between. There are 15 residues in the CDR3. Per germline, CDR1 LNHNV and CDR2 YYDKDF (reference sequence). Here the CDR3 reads CATSRDRQSYTEAFF. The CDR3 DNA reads TGTGCCACCAGCAGAGATCGTCAGTCTTACACTGAAGCTTTCTTT.